This T cell receptor beta chain was documented in a study of blood T cell repertoires in COVID-19 (dated by TCRdb to about 2020). Concerning the study at large: Samples from collaborators originated in the United States, Italy and Spain and spanned both the acute and convalescent phases of COVID-19. The material from the prospective study consisted of cDNA or gDNA derived from T cells, B-cell-depleted T cells, or PBMCs. The repertoires were released in a freely available public database intended as a resource for research on the immune response to SARS-CoV-2. Samples came from the ongoing ImmuneRACE study (first 160 participants) plus 1,254 subjects from 6 global collaborators. The dataset comprised deeply sampled blood TCRbeta repertoires from subjects exposed to, actively infected with, or recovered from COVID-19. Where HLA class I and class II types were available, the types were taken from metadata supplied by the sample provider, not from assay-based typing. Nearly every sample came with metadata listing a de-identified subject ID, COVID-19 status, age in years and sex. General conclusions and limits of the study: The quantity of clinical and demographic metadata differed by source and by participant and was supplied without curation.

The germline V gene supplies CDR1 KGHSH and CDR2 LQKENI. The CDR3 has 13 amino acids, counting the end cysteine and phenylalanine. Of all the DNA, just the CDR3 is kept, 39 bases in frame from base 1. A distance of 6 bases separates the germline ends of V and J, which lose 3 bases and 1 base respectively. TCRbeta CDR3 regions were amplified from genomic DNA by means of the immunoSEQ Assay, a bias-controlled multiplex PCR. Regarding the original processing steps: The number of nucleated cells in each sample was estimated by amplification of reference gene primers within the assay. Sequence reads were collapsed and filtered to measure the absolute abundance of every unique TCRbeta CDR3 rearrangement. For each sample, productive Simpson clonality was calculated as the square root of Simpson's diversity index across productive rearrangements. TCRdb holds this immuneACCESS table with in-frame rearrangements only. Some clones are missing; in checked studies, unresolved V genes explain under half, and the rest has no known cause. The V and J calls and clone size are taken from that table; D and trimming were inferred from the DNA. This sample gives 80,000 or so clones in total; more than 80% of them show up just once. About a sixth of the sample comes from the top ten.

As for this clone: This receptor's antigen is unknown. Per-base qualities were not stored, and no clone one base away is much larger.

Each collaborating institution followed its own protocols to collect whole blood in K2EDTA tubes. For TCRbeta analysis, collaborator samples were shipped as frozen whole blood, as isolated PBMCs, or as DNA extracted from either sample type. The sequence derives from a woman aged 55-70 years with acute or convalescent COVID-19. Here the chain combines TRBV18 and TRBJ1-2; the D region possibly corresponds to TRBD1 (6 bases align). Sequencing was performed on peripheral blood. The CDR3 loop reads CASSPDSNYGYTF. The nucleotide sequence is TGTGCCAGCTCACCGGACAGTAACTATGGCTACACCTTC.